The sequence of this T cell receptor (beta chain) was determined in a study of radiotherapy plus CTLA-4 blockade in lung cancer. Study context: Objective responses were documented in roughly 20% of patients, with disease control in roughly 33%.

Of note for this clone: Its target is not known.

Chemo-refractory metastatic non-small-cell lung cancer patients underwent focal radiation alongside CTLA-4 blockade with ipilimumab. Study findings and constraints: Increased serum interferon-beta after radiation also reportedly predicted response strongly. Tumor-derived TCR clones expanded in blood after radiotherapy plus ipilimumab.

This CDR3 spans 13 amino acids. Looked up from germline, CDR1 is LNHDA and CDR2 is SQIVND (reference sequence). V was cut by 6 bases and J by 2 bases, with 10 bases left in between. The method was immunoSEQ multiplex PCR; TCRdb's version includes in-frame clones alone and lacks a portion of them. The sample shows around 43,000 clones, 70% to 80% of them seen only once. The chain combines TRBV19 with TRBJ1-2; tentative D call: TRBD1 (5 bases). This receptor was taken from a human donor with non-small cell lung cancer who had stable disease on radiotherapy plus ipilimumab. This specimen consisted of peripheral blood, obtained from a patient treated with radiotherapy plus ipilimumab. The CDR3 here is CASRRDPNYGYTF. The CDR3 coding sequence is TGTGCCAGTAGGCGGGACCCCAACTATGGCTACACCTTC.